The 8 T cell receptor beta chains below all came from one sample that was sequenced in a study of CD8 T cells in ankylosing spondylitis. TCRdb reanalysed the 5' RACE reads using MiXCR and keeps one entry per CDR3 protein. In the table there are 130,000 or so distinct CDR3 sequences, 6% to 8.5% of which are singletons. The specimen sequenced was blood, either unsorted or a sorted T cell fraction (not recorded which). All receptors come from a male donor with ankylosing spondylitis or in good health (not recorded which).

This clonotype was seen repeatedly, ten times or more. The rearrangement joins TRBV10-3 to TRBJ1-1; possibly TRBD1 for D (6 bases). Germline-derived CDR1 and CDR2 are ENHRY and SYGVKD. The CDR3 covers 15 residues. V dropped 5 bases and J dropped 5 bases, with 18 bases sitting between them. The CDR3, as DNA: TGTGCCATCAGTCCCGGGACAAAATCGGTAACTGAAGCTTTCTTT. This encodes CAISPGTKSVTEAFF.

The chain carries TRBV6-5 and TRBJ2-7, with TRBD1 matching 9 bases. The germline CDR1 and CDR2 sequences are MNHEY and SVGAGI. CDR3 length equals 16 residues. Trimming took 2 bases from V and 1 from J; bases not matched to a gene: 6. The CDR3: CASSYPRDRVSYEQYF. The CDR3 nucleotides read TGTGCCAGCAGTTACCCCCGGGACAGGGTTTCCTACGAGCAGTACTTC.

This clonotype was seen ten or more times. The rearrangement uses TRBV12-3 or TRBV12-4 and TRBJ1-5; D gene ambiguous. The CDR3 length is 16 residues. The V gene lost 5 bases and the J gene lost 0 bases, with 14 bases spanning the gap. The CDR3 bases are TGTGCCAGCAGTACCCCCTTCGGGAATAGCAATCAGCCCCAGCATTTT. This translates into CASSTPFGNSNQPQHF.

This clonotype was found many times. This chain joins TRBV12-3 or TRBV12-4 and TRBJ2-7, with TRBD1 identical over 8 bases. The CDR3 has 15 residues. The J segment lost 2 bases and the V segment lost 6 bases, leaving 9 bases of the junction unmatched. For the CDR3, the DNA is TGTGCCAGCAGACCTGGACAGGGAAGCACCTACGAGCAGTACTTC. Translating gives CASRPGQGSTYEQYF.

Many counts were recorded for this clonotype. The chain carries TRBV7-9 and TRBJ2-5, with D uncertain. V was pared by 6 bases and J by 5 bases, with 10 bases between. This CDR3 spans 12 amino acids. Germline V gene lookup returns CDR1 SEHNR and CDR2 FQNEAQ (reference sequence). The CDR3 protein is CASRDLWETQYF. The CDR3 bases are TGTGCCAGCAGGGATCTGTGGGAGACCCAGTACTTC.

This clonotype has ten or more counts. The chain is built from TRBV7-9 and TRBJ2-3, with D possibly matching TRBD2 (6 bases). Between the trimmed V and J ends, which lost 2 bases and 5 bases, there was a span of 14 bases. The CDR3 sequence is 15 residues long. CDR1 SEHNR and CDR2 FQNEAQ come from the germline V gene (reference sequence). The CDR3 region is CASSLLGGNLDTQYF. CDR3 nucleotide sequence: TGTGCCAGCAGCTTACTAGGCGGGAACTTAGATACGCAGTATTTT.

The sample holds many counts of this clonotype. The CDR3 DNA reads TGTGCCAGCAGCTTCGGGTCAGCGAGCTCCTACAATGAGCAGTTCTTC. The encoded protein is CASSFGSASSYNEQFF. The V gene is TRBV5-5, the J gene TRBJ2-1; no clear D gene. Germline CDR1 is SGHKS and CDR2 is YYEKEE (reference sequence). The CDR3 contains 16 residues. Trimming cost V 2 bases and J 0 bases, with 12 bases left between them.

In its sample, this clonotype was seen many times. V is TRBV29-1 and J is TRBJ2-5; 8 nucleotides agree with TRBD1. The germline V gene encodes CDR1 SQVTM and CDR2 ANQGSEA. V dropped 4 bases and J dropped 4; count of bases not matched to a gene: 5. The CDR3 spans 13 residues. This CDR3 is CSVATGDGETQYF. The DNA of the CDR3 is TGCAGCGTTGCGACAGGGGACGGAGAGACCCAGTACTTC. Supplemented by reference TRBV29-1 and TRBJ2-5, the full variable domain reads SAVISQKPSRDICQRGTSLTIQCQVDSQVTMMFWYRQQPGQSLTLIATANQGSEATYESGFVIDKFPISRPNLTFSTLTVSNMSPEDSSIYLCSVATGDGETQYFGPGTRLLVL.